This TCR beta chain was sequenced during a study of T cells in Graves' hyperthyroidism and ophthalmopathy. Study-level information: Peripheral blood draws took place at initial diagnosis, ahead of any treatment.

Germline V gene lookup returns CDR1 SGHAT and CDR2 FQNNGV. The CDR3 contains 12 residues. The V end was cut by 3 bases, the J end by 13 bases, with 15 bases between. Orbital computed tomography and thyroid ultrasound, together with serum TRAb and thyroxine and clinical symptoms, were used for diagnoses. On this clonotype: Its specificity is unknown.

Study-level findings and limits: Before onset, by a median of around six months, the model predicted ophthalmopathy. Also found in blood were most expanded thyroid clonotypes above 0.001.

RNA transcripts provided the source from which TCR beta CDR3 regions were amplified. The HTBI set primed first-round TCR CDR3 RT-PCR. From the multiplex PCR reads, TCRdb called clonotypes with MiXCR, one entry per CDR3 protein. The sample has hundreds of thousands of distinct CDR3 sequences, around 16% seen once; the top ten hold less than 3.5%. V and J are TRBV11-2 and TRBJ2-5; D is ambiguous. Sequenced sample: blood. The clonotype comes from a woman in her 40s with Graves' ophthalmopathy. The CDR3 bases are TGTGCCAGCAGCTTGACGCCCCAGGTCCTGTACTTC. It is translated as CASSLTPQVLYF.